This T cell receptor (beta chain) was observed in a study of neurological immune-mediated disorders. CDR3 length: 12 residues. Trimming removed 2 bases from V and 3 bases from J, with 5 bases in between. The V gene's germline CDR1 is KGHSH and CDR2 LQKENI. This clonotype was recorded many times. The time point denotes: longitudinal time-point 2. A total of 2 million PBMCs stored at -80 degrees C provided the unsorted libraries. The cDNA came from 5'RACE with 10-nucleotide random UMIs. MiXCR, run by TCRdb on the 5' RACE reads, gives a single entry per CDR3 protein. The sample has about 33,000 distinct CDR3 sequences; around 13% are singletons.

This sequence originates from a woman between 35 and 50 years old in good health. V gene TRBV18 combines with J gene TRBJ2-7; D unclear. Sample: PBMCs. The CDR3 is CASSPDGYEQYF. The CDR3 DNA sequence: TGTGCCAGCTCACCAGATGGCTACGAGCAGTACTTC.